The 26 T cell receptor beta chains in this list originate from one sample, sequenced in a study of blood T cell repertoires in COVID-19. The repertoire was sequenced with immunoSEQ multiplex PCR; TCRdb's copy has only in-frame clones and lacks some. The sample lists approximately 140,000 clones, 70% to 85% occurring once. Sequenced input: peripheral blood. All receptors come from a woman over 75 with acute or convalescent COVID-19.

V and J are TRBV6-1 and TRBJ1-3, with TRBD1 matching over 8 bases. Germline CDR1 MNHNS, CDR2 SASEGT. V dropped 2 bases and J dropped 9; count of bases not matched to a gene: 12. The CDR3 sequence is 16 residues long. Written as DNA, the CDR3 is TGTGCCAGCAGTGAACTAACAGGGGGGACGGCGGGCACCATATATTTT. Amino acid sequence: CASSELTGGTAGTIYF.

V gene TRBV5-1 combines with J gene TRBJ1-5; 9 bases are a match to TRBD1. This CDR3 has 14 amino acids. Germline-derived CDR1 and CDR2 are SGHRS and YFSETQ. The V segment lost 0 bases and the J segment 5 bases; nucleotides outside the gene matches: 0. The CDR3 DNA sequence: TGCGCCAGCAGCTTGGGACAGGGGGATCAGCCCCAGCATTTT. As protein: CASSLGQGDQPQHF.

Only one count was recorded for this clone. The V gene is TRBV7-9, the J gene TRBJ1-4, with D possibly matching TRBD1 (5 bases). From germline, CDR1 is SEHNR and CDR2 FQNEAQ (reference sequence). Trimming shortened V by 4 bases and J by 7 bases, and 13 bases separated the two germline ends. The CDR3 covers 14 residues. CDR3 DNA: TGTGCCAGCAGCTCGACAGAGGTTGCTGAAAAACTGTTTTTT. This codes for CASSSTEVAEKLFF.

V is TRBV5-5 and J is TRBJ1-2; a weak D match, TRBD1 (6 bases). The CDR3 contains 15 residues. Trimming took 2 bases from V and 3 from J, leaving 14 bases between them. Germline CDR1 is SGHKS and CDR2 is YYEKEE (reference sequence). In DNA, the CDR3 is TGTGCCAGCAGCTTCGCGACAGGTCGTGACTATGGCTACACCTTC. Its translation: CASSFATGRDYGYTF.

This clone was seen only a few times. This CDR3 is CASSPAGQGAAVYF. The DNA for the CDR3 is TGTGCCAGCTCACCGGCCGGACAGGGGGCCGCTGTGTACTTC. The chain uses TRBV18 and TRBJ2-5; 11 bases are shared with TRBD1. Germline V lookup: CDR1 KGHSH, CDR2 LQKENI. CDR3 length: 14 residues. V lost 3 bases, J lost 13 bases, and 10 bases stayed unmatched.

This chain connects TRBV7-2 to TRBJ2-3; unclear D gene. Germline V gene sequence: CDR1 SGHTA, CDR2 FQGNSA. V was trimmed by 4 bases and J by 3 bases, leaving 5 bases between them. The CDR3 covers 12 residues. CDR3 nucleotides: TGTGCCAGCAGCTCCTCTACAGATACGCAGTATTTT. Encoded protein: CASSSSTDTQYF.

J is TRBJ2-3 and V is TRBV5-5; the match to TRBD2 covers 8 bases. The junction had 10 bases not matched to a gene; V was cut back by 0 bases and J by 7 bases. Germline loops: CDR1 SGHKS, CDR2 YYEKEE (reference sequence). This CDR3 spans 16 amino acids. The CDR3 DNA reads TGTGCCAGCAGCTTGGCGGCCGGGGGGGCCGGAAATACGCAGTATTTT. Residues: CASSLAAGGAGNTQYF.

CDR3: CASSTNQGAGEKLFF. The CDR3 DNA reads as TGTGCCAGCAGCACAAATCAGGGGGCTGGTGAAAAACTGTTTTTT. The V gene is TRBV5-4, the J gene TRBJ1-4; 8 bases match TRBD1. The germline V gene encodes CDR1 SGHNT and CDR2 YYREEE (reference sequence). The CDR3 runs to 15 residues. Germline trimming cut 4 bases from V and 7 bases from J; bases unmatched to any gene: 9.

The chain employs TRBV11-3 and TRBJ2-7; a possible D gene is TRBD2 (6 bases). The germline V gene has CDR1 SGHNT and CDR2 YENEEA. The length of the CDR3 is 15 residues. V lost 5 bases to trimming and J lost 2 bases, with 16 bases between them. This CDR3 is CASSAGPPSTYEQYF. The CDR3 DNA reads as TGTGCCAGCAGCGCGGGACCACCGAGTACCTACGAGCAGTACTTC.

The genes are TRBV19 and TRBJ1-2; 9 positions agree with TRBD1. The germline CDR1 and CDR2 sequences are LNHDA and SQIVND (reference sequence). V lost 6 bases to trimming and J lost 6 bases; unmatched junction nucleotides: 14. The CDR3 covers 16 residues. In nucleotides, the CDR3 is TGTGCCAGTAGCTCTACCGGGACAGGGAAGATCAATGGCTACACCTTC. Amino acids: CASSSTGTGKINGYTF.

The V gene is TRBV7-2, the J gene TRBJ1-1; D not resolved. Germline CDR1 reads SGHTA; CDR2 reads FQGNSA. CDR3 length: 14 residues. Trimming took 1 base from V and 4 from J, leaving 10 bases between them. The CDR3 bases are TGTGCCAGCAGCTTAGTTCCCGGGTTCACTGAAGCTTTCTTT. This gives the protein CASSLVPGFTEAFF.

The chain recombines TRBV5-4 with TRBJ1-4; D unresolved. The CDR3 has 14 amino acids. V was cut by 3 bases and J by 0 bases, with 6 bases left in between. Germline V gene sequence: CDR1 SGHNT, CDR2 YYREEE (reference sequence). CDR3 loop: CASSYGTTNEKLFF. As DNA, the CDR3 is TGTGCCAGCAGCTACGGGACAACTAATGAAAAACTGTTTTTT. Full variable domain (remainder filled in from reference TRBV5-4 and TRBJ1-4): ETGVTQSPTHLIKTRGQQVTLRCSSQSGHNTVSWYQQALGQGPQFIFQYYREEENGRGNFPPRFSGLQFPNYSSELNVNALELDDSALYLCASSYGTTNEKLFFGSGTQLSVL.

The chain employs TRBV7-9 and TRBJ1-2; 7 positions agree with TRBD1. Trimming removed 5 bases from V and 4 bases from J; junction bases left unmatched: 10. Germline loops: CDR1 SEHNR, CDR2 FQNEAQ (reference sequence). The CDR3 totals 15 residues. CDR3 in DNA: TGTGCCAGCAGCCCTCAGGGACAGCCGCTCTATGGCTACACCTTC. Translated, it gives CASSPQGQPLYGYTF.

This rearrangement joins TRBV19 to TRBJ2-2; 7 bases line up with TRBD1. The CDR3 is 14 residues long. V trimming: 7 bases; J trimming: 4 bases; junction bases outside the gene matches: 6. Germline V gene sequence: CDR1 LNHDA, CDR2 SQIVND (reference sequence). CDR3 residues: CASTYRGGTGELFF. The CDR3 nucleotides read TGTGCCAGTACCTACAGGGGTGGCACCGGGGAGCTGTTTTTT.

The chain links TRBV7-2 to TRBJ1-1; the D gene is possibly TRBD1 (5 bases). The CDR3 sequence is 14 residues long. CDR1 and CDR2 (germline): SGHTA, FQGNSA. Deletions cut 5 bases from V and 0 bases from J, with 10 bases between. The CDR3 reads CASSHGHLNTEAFF. DNA for the CDR3: TGTGCCAGCAGCCACGGACACTTGAACACTGAAGCTTTCTTT.

The V call is TRBV4-1, the J call TRBJ1-3, with 11 positions matching TRBD1. The CDR3 runs 16 residues. With 8 bases clipped from V and 8 bases from J, the junction kept 14 bases outside the gene matches. Germline V lookup: CDR1 MGHRA, CDR2 YSYEKL. The CDR3 nucleotides are TGCGCCAGCCGGCGACGGACAGGGGGCGCGGAGGACACCATATATTTT. This sequence encodes CASRRRTGGAEDTIYF.

This clone was detected once. The rearrangement uses TRBV6-1 and TRBJ2-7, with a tentative D call TRBD2 (5 bases). The V gene lost 1 base and the J gene lost 3 bases, with 10 bases spanning the gap. The CDR3 runs to 14 residues. Germline CDR1 is MNHNS and CDR2 is SASEGT. CDR3 loop: CASSEGRWLYEQYF. The CDR3 coding sequence is TGTGCCAGCAGTGAAGGGAGGTGGCTCTACGAGCAGTACTTC.

The V and J genes are TRBV29-1 and TRBJ2-1, with a tentative D call TRBD1 (7 bases). CDR1 is SQVTM and CDR2 is ANQGSEA in the germline V gene. V shed 4 bases and J shed 4 bases, with 17 bases lying between them. The CDR3 loop spans 15 amino acids. The CDR3, as DNA: TGCAGCGTTGCCAGGGGGAAGGGGGGTTACAATGAGCAGTTCTTC. This encodes CSVARGKGGYNEQFF.

The rearrangement joins TRBV6-2 or TRBV6-3 to TRBJ2-7; weak D call: TRBD2 (6 bases). Germline loops: CDR1 MNHEY, CDR2 SVGEGT. CDR3 size: 14 residues. Trimming took 2 bases from V and 5 from J, leaving 13 bases between them. Here the CDR3 reads CASSYRLAIHEQYF. The CDR3 coding sequence is TGTGCCAGCAGTTACCGCCTAGCGATCCACGAGCAGTACTTC.

To note about this clone: Other nucleotide sequences from this sample produce the same CDR3. The V call is TRBV7-2, the J call TRBJ2-1, with D tentatively TRBD2 (6 bases). The germline CDR1 and CDR2 sequences are SGHTA and FQGNSA. This CDR3 is 15 amino acids long. V was clipped by 0 bases and J by 3 bases, with 9 bases between them. The CDR3 DNA is TGTGCCAGCAGCTTAGCCGCGGGGAGCTACAATGAGCAGTTCTTC. As protein: CASSLAAGSYNEQFF.

V and J are TRBV4-1 and TRBJ2-5; tentative D call: TRBD1 (5 bases). CDR1 is MGHRA and CDR2 is YSYEKL in the germline V gene. Trimming pared 4 bases from V and 5 bases from J, leaving 14 bases between. The CDR3 has 14 amino acids. The CDR3 DNA reads TGCGCCAGCAGCCGAGATTGGGGCTCGGAGACCCAGTACTTC. Its protein product is CASSRDWGSETQYF.

V is TRBV7-9 and J is TRBJ2-1; 8 bases align to TRBD2. The CDR3 sequence is 14 residues long. Germline V lookup: CDR1 SEHNR, CDR2 FQNEAQ (reference sequence). The ends lost 11 bases at V and 10 bases at J; junction bases unmatched: 16. CDR3 DNA sequence: TGTGCCGGCACCCTAGCGGGCTTTGATGGAGAGCAGTTCTTC. It codes for CAGTLAGFDGEQFF. The full variable domain, with the rest looked up from reference TRBV7-9 and TRBJ2-1, is DTGVSQNPRHKITKRGQNVTFRCDPISEHNRLYWYRQTLGQGPEFLTYFQNEAQLEKSRLLSDRFSAERPKGSFSTLEIQRTEQGDSAMYLCAGTLAGFDGEQFFGPGTRLTVL.

In its sample, this clone was seen once. The chain couples TRBV15 to TRBJ2-5; 8 bases line up with TRBD2. The CDR3 loop spans 14 amino acids. V dropped 1 base and J dropped 5; count of bases not matched to a gene: 3. Germline CDR1 and CDR2: LNHNV and YYDKDF (reference sequence). Here the CDR3 reads CATSRVRLAETQYF. The CDR3 region has the DNA TGTGCCACCAGCAGAGTACGACTAGCGGAGACCCAGTACTTC.

The J gene is TRBJ2-3, the V gene TRBV7-8; TRBD2 agrees at 9 bases. CDR1 is SGHVS, CDR2 FQNEAQ, per germline. The CDR3 runs 17 residues. The J segment lost 9 bases and the V segment lost 5 bases, leaving 18 bases of the junction unmatched. The CDR3 DNA reads TGTGCCAGCAGCCTATCGGGAACTAGCGGGTCCGGGGGGACGCAGTATTTT. It specifies CASSLSGTSGSGGTQYF.

The chain is built from TRBV19 and TRBJ2-7; no clear D. Per the germline V gene, CDR1 is LNHDA and CDR2 is SQIVND (reference sequence). The length of the CDR3 is 14 residues. The V end was cut by 5 bases, the J end by 1 base, with 12 bases between. The CDR3 protein is CASSPRAASYEQYF. In DNA, the CDR3 is TGTGCCAGTAGTCCTAGAGCCGCGTCCTACGAGCAGTACTTC.

In DNA form, the CDR3 reads TGCGCCAGCAGTGGGAGGAAAGGGACTAGCGGTAGTATGGAGCAGTTCTTC. Translated: CASSGRKGTSGSMEQFF. The genes are TRBV10-1 and TRBJ2-1; 11 bases agree with TRBD2. V lost 4 bases and J lost 10; bases outside the gene matches: 15. The CDR3 covers 17 residues. CDR1 is WNHNN, CDR2 SYGVQD, per germline (reference sequence).